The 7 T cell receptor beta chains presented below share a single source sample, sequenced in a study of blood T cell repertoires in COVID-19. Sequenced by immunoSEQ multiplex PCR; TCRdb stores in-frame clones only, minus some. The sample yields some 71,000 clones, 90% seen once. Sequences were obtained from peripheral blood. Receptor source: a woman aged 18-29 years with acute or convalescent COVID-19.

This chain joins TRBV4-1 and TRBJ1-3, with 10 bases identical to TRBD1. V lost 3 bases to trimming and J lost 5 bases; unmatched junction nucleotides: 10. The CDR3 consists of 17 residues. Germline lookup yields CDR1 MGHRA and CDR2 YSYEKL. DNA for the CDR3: TGCGCCAGCAGCCAGGGGTCGGACAGGGGGAGGCGAAACACCATATATTTT. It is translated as CASSQGSDRGRRNTIYF.

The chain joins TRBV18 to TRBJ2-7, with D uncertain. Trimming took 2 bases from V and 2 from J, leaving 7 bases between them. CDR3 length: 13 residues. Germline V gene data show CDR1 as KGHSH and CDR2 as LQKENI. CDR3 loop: CASSPNSTYEQYF. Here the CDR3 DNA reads TGTGCCAGCTCACCAAACAGTACCTACGAGCAGTACTTC.

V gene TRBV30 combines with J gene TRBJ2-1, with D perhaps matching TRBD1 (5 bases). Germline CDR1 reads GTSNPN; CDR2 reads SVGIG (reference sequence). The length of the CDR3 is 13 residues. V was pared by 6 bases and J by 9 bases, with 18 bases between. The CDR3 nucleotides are TGTGCCTGTGTTGGTCAGGGTGGATTTGAGCAGTTCTTC. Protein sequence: CACVGQGGFEQFF.

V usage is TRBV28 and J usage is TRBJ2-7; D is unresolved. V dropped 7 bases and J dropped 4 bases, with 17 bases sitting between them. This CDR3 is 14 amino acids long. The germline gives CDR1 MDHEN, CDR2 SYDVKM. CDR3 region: CASKLDSLRYEQYF. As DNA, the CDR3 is TGTGCCAGCAAATTAGACTCCTTGAGGTACGAGCAGTACTTC.

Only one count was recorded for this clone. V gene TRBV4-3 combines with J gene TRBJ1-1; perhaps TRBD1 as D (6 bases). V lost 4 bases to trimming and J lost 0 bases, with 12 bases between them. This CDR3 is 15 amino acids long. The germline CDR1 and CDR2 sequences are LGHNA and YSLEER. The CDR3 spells CASSRGHRMNTEAFF. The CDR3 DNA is TGCGCCAGCAGCCGGGGACACCGCATGAACACTGAAGCTTTCTTT.

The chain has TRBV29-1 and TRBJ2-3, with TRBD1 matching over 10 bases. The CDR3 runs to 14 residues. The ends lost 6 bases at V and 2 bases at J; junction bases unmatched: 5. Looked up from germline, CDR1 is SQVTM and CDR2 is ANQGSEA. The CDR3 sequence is CSVWGQGHTDTQYF. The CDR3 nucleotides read TGCAGCGTCTGGGGACAGGGGCACACAGATACGCAGTATTTT.

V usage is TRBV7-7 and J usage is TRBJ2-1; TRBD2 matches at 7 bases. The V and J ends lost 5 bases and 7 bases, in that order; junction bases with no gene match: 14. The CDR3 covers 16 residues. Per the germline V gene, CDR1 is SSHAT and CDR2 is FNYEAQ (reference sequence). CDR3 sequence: CASSPLRESPINEQFF. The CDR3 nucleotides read TGTGCCAGCAGCCCTCTGCGGGAGAGTCCCATTAATGAGCAGTTCTTC.